This TCR beta chain emerged from a study of human T cells and chemical hapten exposure. Study at large: The sensitizer, 2% DPC, was used on roughly 2 cm by roughly 2 cm of upper inner arm skin.

General study results and limits: Versus controls, significantly more large CDR3 similarity clusters arose from expanded TCRs.

On this clonotype: Its specificity is unknown.

In the library, unique molecular identifiers were attached to individual cDNA molecules. TCRdb itself ran the RACE reads through MiXCR, one entry per CDR3 protein. The table records 85,000 to 100,000 distinct CDR3 sequences, 27% of them present only once. The CDR3 runs 15 residues. Germline V gives CDR1 SEHNR, CDR2 FQNEAQ (reference sequence). V was clipped by 4 bases and J by 0 bases, with 9 bases between them. Stated time point: patch test 3, about 24 weeks after DPC sensitization. The treatment: therapeutic diphenylcyclopropenone sensitization with weekly scalp DPC. This chain connects TRBV7-9 to TRBJ2-2; D is undetermined. The origin of this receptor is a man aged 40-55 years with alopecia areata. Some clones in this sample may be carry-over from other donors' samples. The sequencing used whole blood, collected in connection with sensitization to the hapten diphenylcyclopropenone (DPC). This chain's CDR3 is CASSSTNANTGELFF. CDR3 nucleotides: TGTGCCAGCAGCTCGACAAACGCGAACACCGGGGAGCTGTTTTTT.